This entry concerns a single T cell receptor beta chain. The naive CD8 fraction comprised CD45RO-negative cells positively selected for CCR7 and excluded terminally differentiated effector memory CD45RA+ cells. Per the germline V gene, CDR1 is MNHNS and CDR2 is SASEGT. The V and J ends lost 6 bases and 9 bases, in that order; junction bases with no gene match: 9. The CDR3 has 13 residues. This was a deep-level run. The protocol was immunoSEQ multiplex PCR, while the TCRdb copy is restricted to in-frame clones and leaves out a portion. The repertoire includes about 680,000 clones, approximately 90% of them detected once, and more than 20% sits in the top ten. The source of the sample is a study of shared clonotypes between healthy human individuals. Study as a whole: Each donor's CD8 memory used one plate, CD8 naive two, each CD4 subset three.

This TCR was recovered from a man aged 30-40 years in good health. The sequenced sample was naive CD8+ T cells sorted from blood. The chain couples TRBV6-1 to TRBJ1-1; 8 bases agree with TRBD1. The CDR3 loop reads CASSADRGWKAFF. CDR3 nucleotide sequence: TGTGCCAGCAGCGCTGACAGGGGATGGAAAGCTTTCTTT.